This paragraph covers one TCR beta chain sequence. This specimen comes from a study of blood T cell repertoires in COVID-19. Across the study: Acute and convalescent COVID-19 specimens originated in the United States, Italy and Spain. The cDNA or gDNA used as material had been derived from T cells, B-cell-depleted T cells, or PBMCs.

The V and J ends lost 3 bases and 9 bases, in that order; junction bases with no gene match: 4. The germline CDR1 and CDR2 sequences are MNHNS and SASEGT. There are 14 residues in the CDR3. Per the study methods: Reference gene primer amplification yielded estimated nucleated cell counts. Assay: immunoSEQ multiplex PCR; the TCRdb copy retains only in-frame clones and omits some. V and J calls and clone size are copied from that table; D and trimming were computed from the DNA. The table records about 69,000 clones, 85% to 90% of them present only once. This clonotype was obtained from a middle-aged man with acute or convalescent COVID-19. The chain uses TRBV6-1 and TRBJ1-6, with TRBD1 matching 8 bases. The sample comprised peripheral blood. CDR3 in amino acids: CASSEQDRASPLHF. The CDR3 DNA reads TGTGCCAGCAGTGAGCAGGACAGGGCTTCACCCCTCCACTTT.